The clone carrying this TCR beta chain was seen repeatedly, ten times or more. Its specificity is unknown. Indicated time point: newly diagnosed GD, antithyroid drugs for less than 3 months. Following extraction of RNA from PBMCs, that RNA was used to make the TCR library. CDR3 length: 15 residues. With 7 bases removed from V and 1 base from J, the gap between germline ends came to 14 bases. These data are taken from a study of regulatory T cells in long-lasting Graves disease. Arm-PCR with iRepertoire HTBI primers amplified the CDR3 regions for these TCR beta libraries. TCRdb reprocessed the multiplex PCR reads via MiXCR and lists one record per CDR3 protein. The sample includes 420,000 or so distinct CDR3 sequences, around 17% seen only once; the top ten take about 25%. The study's findings and limits: Thyroid tissue went unexamined; only peripheral blood was analyzed. Persistent disease exhibited a predilection for TRBV28, TRBJ1-2 and TRBJ2-5.

The same sample was also used in a study of T cells in Graves' hyperthyroidism and ophthalmopathy. As that study records: Patients aged 18 to 65 had newly diagnosed hyperthyroidism that had lasted under 2 months. TCR CDR3 regions were first amplified by RT-PCR with HTBI primers.

The rearrangement joins TRBV12-3 or TRBV12-4 to TRBJ1-5, with D possibly matching TRBD1 (5 bases). The sequences come from peripheral blood mononuclear cells (PBMCs), collected at new diagnosis, from a patient treated with antithyroid drugs. This sequence was found in a woman aged 18-29 years with Graves disease. CDR3 residues: CASKPGRSSNQPQHF. The CDR3 nucleotides are TGTGCCAGCAAGCCAGGGCGGTCAAGCAATCAGCCCCAGCATTTT.